Detailed here is one T cell receptor (beta chain). The data were taken from a study of control samples from healthy donors and cancer patients. Profiling relied on immunoSEQ multiplex PCR, and the TCRdb table lists in-frame clones only, not all of them. Among roughly 450,000 clones listed, 80% to 95% were seen once. Trimming took off 1 base at V and 3 bases at J, with 18 bases between the two ends. The CDR3 length is 17 residues. Germline-derived CDR1 and CDR2 are GTSNPN and SVGIG (reference sequence). The sequencing sample was made of PBMCs. The source of this sequence is a man in his forties with head and neck cancer. The genes are TRBV30 and TRBJ2-2; a weak D match, TRBD2 (6 bases). CDR3 nucleotides: TGTGCCTGGAGTGCTTCGTACTCTAGCGCCGACACCGGGGAGCTGTTTTTT. Its protein is CAWSASYSSADTGELFF.